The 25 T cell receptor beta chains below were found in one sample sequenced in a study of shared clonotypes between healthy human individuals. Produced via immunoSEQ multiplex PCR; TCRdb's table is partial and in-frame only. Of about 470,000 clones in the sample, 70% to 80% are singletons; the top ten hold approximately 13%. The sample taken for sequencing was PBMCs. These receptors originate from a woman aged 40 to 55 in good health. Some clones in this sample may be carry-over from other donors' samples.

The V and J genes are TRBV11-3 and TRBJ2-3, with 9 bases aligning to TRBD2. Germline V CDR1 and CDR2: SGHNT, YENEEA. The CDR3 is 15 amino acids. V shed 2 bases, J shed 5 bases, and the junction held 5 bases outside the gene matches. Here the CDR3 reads CASSLLAGVGDTQYF. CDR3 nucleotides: TGTGCCAGCAGCTTATTAGCGGGAGTGGGAGATACGCAGTATTTT.

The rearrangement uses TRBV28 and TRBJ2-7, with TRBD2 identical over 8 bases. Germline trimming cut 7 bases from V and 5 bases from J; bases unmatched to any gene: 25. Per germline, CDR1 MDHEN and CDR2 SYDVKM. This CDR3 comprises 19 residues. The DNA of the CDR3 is TGTGCCAGCAACTTAGCGGGATCAGCTTTCCACTCCATTGACGACGAGCAGTACTTC. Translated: CASNLAGSAFHSIDDEQYF.

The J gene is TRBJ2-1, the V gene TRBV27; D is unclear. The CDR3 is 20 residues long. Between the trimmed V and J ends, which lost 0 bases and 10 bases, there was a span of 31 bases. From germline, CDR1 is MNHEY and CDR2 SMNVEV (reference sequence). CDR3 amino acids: CASSLSYPRWRPAPESEQFF. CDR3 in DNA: TGTGCCAGCAGTTTATCGTACCCCCGCTGGCGACCCGCACCTGAATCGGAGCAGTTCTTC.

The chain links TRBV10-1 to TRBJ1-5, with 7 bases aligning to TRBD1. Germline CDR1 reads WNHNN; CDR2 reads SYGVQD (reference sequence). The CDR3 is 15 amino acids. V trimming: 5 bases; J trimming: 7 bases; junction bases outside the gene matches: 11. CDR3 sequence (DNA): TGCGCCAGCAGTCCCTACAGGGGAATAGGACAGCCCCAGCATTTT. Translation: CASSPYRGIGQPQHF.

The CDR3 sequence: CASSPPGQAPPYGYTF. For the CDR3, the DNA is TGTGCCAGCAGTCCCCCCGGCCAGGCCCCGCCCTATGGCTACACCTTC. This sequence joins TRBV28 and TRBJ1-2; D ambiguous. The V gene lost 5 bases and the J gene lost 4 bases, with 20 bases spanning the gap. The germline gives CDR1 MDHEN, CDR2 SYDVKM. This CDR3 comprises 16 residues.

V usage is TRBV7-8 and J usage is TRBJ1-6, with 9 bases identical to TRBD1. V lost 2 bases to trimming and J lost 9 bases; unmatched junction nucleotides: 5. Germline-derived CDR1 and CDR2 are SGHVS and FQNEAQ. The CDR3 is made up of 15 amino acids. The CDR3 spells CASSLLGTGFSPLHF. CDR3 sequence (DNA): TGTGCCAGCAGCTTACTGGGGACAGGGTTTTCACCCCTCCACTTT.

Here the CDR3 DNA reads TGTGCCAGCAGCGCCGAGCTAGCGACGAACACCGGGGAGCTGTTTTTT. Translating gives CASSAELATNTGELFF. The chain has TRBV7-3 and TRBJ2-2; a weak D match, TRBD2 (6 bases). V dropped 5 bases and J dropped 0 bases, with 13 bases sitting between them. CDR3 length equals 16 residues. Germline CDR1 and CDR2: SGHTA and FQGTGA.

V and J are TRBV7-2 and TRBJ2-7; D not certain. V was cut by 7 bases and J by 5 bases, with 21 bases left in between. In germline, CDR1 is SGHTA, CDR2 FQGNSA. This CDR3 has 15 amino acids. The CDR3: CASKKTQASGDEQYF. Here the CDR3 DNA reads TGTGCCAGCAAGAAGACCCAGGCTAGTGGCGACGAGCAGTACTTC.

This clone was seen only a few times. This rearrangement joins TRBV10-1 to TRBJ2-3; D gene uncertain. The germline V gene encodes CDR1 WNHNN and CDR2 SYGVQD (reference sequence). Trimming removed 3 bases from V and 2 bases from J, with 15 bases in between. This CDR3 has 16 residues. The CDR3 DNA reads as TGCGCCAGCAGTGAACGGTCCGGATCCTTCACAGATACGCAGTATTTT. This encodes CASSERSGSFTDTQYF.

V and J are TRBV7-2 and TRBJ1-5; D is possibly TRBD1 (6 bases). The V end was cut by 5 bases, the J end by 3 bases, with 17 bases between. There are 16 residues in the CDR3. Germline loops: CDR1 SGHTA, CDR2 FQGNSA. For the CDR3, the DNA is TGTGCCAGCAGCAAGGGCGGGGGGCGTAACAATCAGCCCCAGCATTTT. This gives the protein CASSKGGGRNNQPQHF.

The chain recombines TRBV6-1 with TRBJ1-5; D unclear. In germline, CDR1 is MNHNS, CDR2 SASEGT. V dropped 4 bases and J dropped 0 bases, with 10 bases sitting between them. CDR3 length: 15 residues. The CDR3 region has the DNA TGTGCCAGCAGTGGGCTGACCATTAGCAATCAGCCCCAGCATTTT. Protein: CASSGLTISNQPQHF.

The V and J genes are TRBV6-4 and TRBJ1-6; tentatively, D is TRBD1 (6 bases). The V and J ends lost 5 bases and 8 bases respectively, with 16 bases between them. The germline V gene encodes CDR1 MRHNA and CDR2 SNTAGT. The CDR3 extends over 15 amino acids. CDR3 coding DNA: TGTGCCAGCAGTCCCACGGGGGGCTGGGATTCACCCCTCCACTTT. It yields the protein CASSPTGGWDSPLHF.

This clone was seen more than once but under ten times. In DNA form, the CDR3 reads TGTGCCAGCCATCGCCGGACCACAGATACGCAGTATTTT. Translated: CASHRRTTDTQYF. V and J are TRBV7-3 and TRBJ2-3; D is undetermined. The CDR3 is 13 amino acids. The V gene's germline CDR1 is SGHTA and CDR2 FQGTGA. V was shortened by 8 bases and J by 2 bases, with 11 bases between the two germline ends. Together with reference TRBV7-3 and TRBJ2-3, the CDR3 gives the full variable domain: GAGVSQTPSNKVTEKGKYVELRCDPISGHTALYWYRQSLGQGPEFLIYFQGTGAADDSGLPNDRFFAVRPEGSVSTLKIQRTERGDSAVYLCASHRRTTDTQYFGPGTRLTVL.

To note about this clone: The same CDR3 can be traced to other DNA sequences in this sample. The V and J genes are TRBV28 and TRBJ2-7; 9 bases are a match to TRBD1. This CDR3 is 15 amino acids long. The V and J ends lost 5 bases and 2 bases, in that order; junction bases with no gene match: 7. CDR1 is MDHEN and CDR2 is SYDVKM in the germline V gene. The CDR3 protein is CASSAPGTGPYEQYF. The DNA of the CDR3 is TGTGCCAGCAGTGCGCCCGGGACAGGGCCCTACGAGCAGTACTTC.

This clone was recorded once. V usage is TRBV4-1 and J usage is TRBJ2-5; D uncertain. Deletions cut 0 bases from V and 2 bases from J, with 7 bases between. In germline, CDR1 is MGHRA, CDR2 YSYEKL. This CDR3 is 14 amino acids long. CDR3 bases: TGCGCCAGCAGCCAAGATTACGTACAAGAGACCCAGTACTTC. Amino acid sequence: CASSQDYVQETQYF.

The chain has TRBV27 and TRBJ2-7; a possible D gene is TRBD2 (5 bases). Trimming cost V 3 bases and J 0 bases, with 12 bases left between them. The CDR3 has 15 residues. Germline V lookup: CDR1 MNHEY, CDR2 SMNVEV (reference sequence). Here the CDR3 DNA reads TGTGCCAGCAGTTTGAGGGCAATTTCCTCCTACGAGCAGTACTTC. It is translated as CASSLRAISSYEQYF.

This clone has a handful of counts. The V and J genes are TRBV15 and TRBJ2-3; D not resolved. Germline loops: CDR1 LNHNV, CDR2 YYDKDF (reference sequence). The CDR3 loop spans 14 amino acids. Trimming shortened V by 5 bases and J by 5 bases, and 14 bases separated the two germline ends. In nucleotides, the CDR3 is TGTGCCACCAGCCCAAGGACCCTCGGAGATACGCAGTATTTT. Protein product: CATSPRTLGDTQYF.

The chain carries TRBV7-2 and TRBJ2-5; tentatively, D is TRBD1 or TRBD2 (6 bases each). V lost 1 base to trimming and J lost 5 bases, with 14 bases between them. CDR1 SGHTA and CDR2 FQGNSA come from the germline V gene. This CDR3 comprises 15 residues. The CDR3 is CASSLVVGGQETQYF. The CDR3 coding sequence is TGTGCCAGCAGCTTAGTTGTAGGGGGGCAGGAGACCCAGTACTTC.

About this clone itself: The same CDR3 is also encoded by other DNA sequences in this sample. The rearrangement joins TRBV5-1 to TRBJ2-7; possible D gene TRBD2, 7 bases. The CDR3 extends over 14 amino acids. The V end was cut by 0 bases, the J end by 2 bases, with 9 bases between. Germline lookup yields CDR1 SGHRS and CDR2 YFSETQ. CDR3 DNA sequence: TGCGCCAGCAGCTTGGAAGGGGGGGCCTACGAGCAGTACTTC. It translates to CASSLEGGAYEQYF. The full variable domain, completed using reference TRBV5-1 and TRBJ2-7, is KAGVTQTPRYLIKTRGQQVTLSCSPISGHRSVSWYQQTPGQGLQFLFEYFSETQRNKGNFPGRFSGRQFSNSRSEMNVSTLELGDSALYLCASSLEGGAYEQYFGPGTRLTVT.

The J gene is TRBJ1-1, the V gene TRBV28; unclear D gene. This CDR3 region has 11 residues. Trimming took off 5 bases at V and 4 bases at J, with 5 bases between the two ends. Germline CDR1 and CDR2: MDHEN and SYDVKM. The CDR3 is CASSGGTEAFF. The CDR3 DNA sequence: TGTGCCAGCAGTGGCGGCACTGAAGCTTTCTTT.

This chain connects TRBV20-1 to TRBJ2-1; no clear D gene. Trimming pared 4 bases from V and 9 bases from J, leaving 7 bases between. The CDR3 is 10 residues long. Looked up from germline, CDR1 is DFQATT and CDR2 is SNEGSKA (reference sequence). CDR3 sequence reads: CSAIRSEQFF. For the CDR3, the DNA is TGCAGTGCTATCAGGTCTGAGCAGTTCTTC.

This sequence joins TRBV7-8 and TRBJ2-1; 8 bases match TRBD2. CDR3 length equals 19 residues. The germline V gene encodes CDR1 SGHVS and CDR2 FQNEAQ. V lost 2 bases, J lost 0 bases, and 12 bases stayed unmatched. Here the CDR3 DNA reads TGTGCCAGCAGCTTAAGCGGTTTAGCGGGATGGAGCTCCTACAATGAGCAGTTCTTC. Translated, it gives CASSLSGLAGWSSYNEQFF.

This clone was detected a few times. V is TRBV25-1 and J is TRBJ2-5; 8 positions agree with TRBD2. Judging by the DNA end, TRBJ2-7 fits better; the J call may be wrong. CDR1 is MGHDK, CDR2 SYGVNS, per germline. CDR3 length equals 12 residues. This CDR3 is CASSAGGDEQYF. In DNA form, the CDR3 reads TGTGCCAGCAGTGCCGGGGGGGACGAGCAGTACTTC.

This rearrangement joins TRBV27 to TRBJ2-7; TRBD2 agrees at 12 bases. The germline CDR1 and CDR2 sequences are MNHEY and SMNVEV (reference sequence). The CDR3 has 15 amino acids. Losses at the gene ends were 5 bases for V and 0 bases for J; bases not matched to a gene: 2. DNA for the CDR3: TGTGCCAGCAGTCTAGCGGGAGGGAGCTCCTACGAGCAGTACTTC. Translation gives CASSLAGGSSYEQYF.

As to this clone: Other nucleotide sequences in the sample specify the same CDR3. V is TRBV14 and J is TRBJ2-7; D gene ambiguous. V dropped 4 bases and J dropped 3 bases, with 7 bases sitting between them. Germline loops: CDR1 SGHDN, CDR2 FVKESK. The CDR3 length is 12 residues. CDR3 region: CASSPWGYEQYF. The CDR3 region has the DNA TGTGCCAGCAGCCCCTGGGGCTACGAGCAGTACTTC. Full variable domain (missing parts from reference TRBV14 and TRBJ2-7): EAGVTQFPSHSVIEKGQTVTLRCDPISGHDNLYWYRRVMGKEIKFLLHFVKESKQDESGMPNNRFLAERTGGTYSTLKVQPAELEDSGVYFCASSPWGYEQYFGPGTRLTVT.